One and the same sample provided the 13 T cell receptor beta chains below, sequenced in a study of resident and recirculating memory T cells in vitiligo. Libraries were prepared by immunoSEQ multiplex PCR; TCRdb keeps only in-frame clonotypes and omits some of them. Counted here are about 42,000 clones, about nine tenths occurring once; the ten biggest clones make up roughly 4.7%. The sequencing sample was made of blood. The origin of the receptors is a male donor with vitiligo.

CDR3 in DNA: TGTGCCAGCAGTTACTCGGGAGGGCCCAATCAGCCCCAGCATTTT. Its translation: CASSYSGGPNQPQHF. The chain combines TRBV6-5 with TRBJ1-5; D not resolved. The germline V and J ends were trimmed by 0 bases and 3 bases, with 9 bases remaining between them. CDR3 length: 15 amino acids. CDR1 MNHEY and CDR2 SVGAGI come from the germline V gene.

This chain connects TRBV2 to TRBJ2-5; D is possibly TRBD2 (5 bases). The CDR3 sequence is 14 residues long. V lost 5 bases and J lost 3, with 13 bases in between. Per germline, CDR1 SNHLY and CDR2 FYNNEI. The CDR3 bases are TGTGCCAGCAGTCCTGTGAGGGTCGAAGAGACCCAGTACTTC. This codes for CASSPVRVEETQYF.

CDR3 bases: TGTGCTAGTGGTCCAACAGGGTTACCCGGGGAGCTGTTTTTT. It codes for CASGPTGLPGELFF. The V call is TRBV12-5, the J call TRBJ2-2; a possible D gene is TRBD1 (6 bases). There are 14 residues in the CDR3. Germline lookup yields CDR1 LGHNT and CDR2 FRNRAP. V was pared by 5 bases and J by 6 bases, with 13 bases between.

The V and J genes are TRBV5-6 and TRBJ1-6; 11 bases align to TRBD1. Germline lookup yields CDR1 SGHDT and CDR2 YYEEEE. CDR3 length equals 17 residues. Trimming at V came to 5 bases and at J to 4 bases, leaving 8 bases not matched to a gene. The CDR3 DNA reads as TGTGCCAGCAGACAAAACCGGGACAGGGGGTATAATTCACCCCTCCACTTT. Its protein product is CASRQNRDRGYNSPLHF.

The gene calls are TRBV6-4 and TRBJ2-1; 9 bases are a match to TRBD2. CDR1 MRHNA and CDR2 SNTAGT come from the germline V gene. The V and J ends lost 6 bases and 7 bases, in that order; junction bases with no gene match: 13. This CDR3 has 16 amino acids. CDR3: CASSPRGRGGRNEQFF. The CDR3 nucleotides read TGTGCCAGCAGCCCCCGAGGGCGGGGGGGAAGAAATGAGCAGTTCTTC.

This clone was seen only a few times. The chain couples TRBV7-9 to TRBJ2-5; 8 nucleotides line up with TRBD2. The CDR3 covers 16 residues. The germline V gene encodes CDR1 SEHNR and CDR2 FQNEAQ (reference sequence). Unmatched junction bases numbered 5, after V lost 1 base and J lost 1 base. The CDR3 protein is CASSLGPGTSQETQYF. The CDR3 nucleotides are TGTGCCAGCAGCTTAGGACCCGGGACTAGCCAAGAGACCCAGTACTTC.

This clone is a singleton in its sample. The chain combines TRBV5-1 with TRBJ2-6; TRBD1 agrees at 7 bases. The CDR3 extends over 17 amino acids. V shed 7 bases, J shed 0 bases, and the junction held 10 bases outside the gene matches. Germline CDR1 is SGHRS and CDR2 is YFSETQ. CDR3 DNA: TGCGCCAGCGCCACGGGACAGCCCCCCTCTGGGGCCAACGTCCTGACTTTC. Protein product: CASATGQPPSGANVLTF.

The V and J genes are TRBV6-6 and TRBJ2-7; weak D call: TRBD1 (5 bases). Germline lookup yields CDR1 MNHNY and CDR2 SVGAGI (reference sequence). This CDR3 comprises 14 residues. Trimming shortened V by 8 bases and J by 0 bases, and 14 bases separated the two germline ends. CDR3 bases: TGTGCCAGCGTGGACGGACAAGCCTCCTACGAGCAGTACTTC. This gives the protein CASVDGQASYEQYF.

The V call is TRBV7-2, the J call TRBJ2-7; 7 bases align to TRBD2. CDR1 SGHTA and CDR2 FQGNSA come from the germline V gene. The CDR3 has 19 residues. V gave up 2 bases and J gave up 2 bases; unmatched junction bases: 18. The CDR3 region has the DNA TGTGCCAGCAGCTTACCCGGGGGATTTGCGGGGGAAGGGACCTACGAGCAGTACTTC. Protein product: CASSLPGGFAGEGTYEQYF. Variable domain in full (rest from reference TRBV7-2 and TRBJ2-7): GAGVSQSPSNKVTEKGKDVELRCDPISGHTALYWYRQSLGQGLEFLIYFQGNSAPDKSGLPSDRFSAERTGGSVSTLTIQRTQQEDSAVYLCASSLPGGFAGEGTYEQYFGPGTRLTVT.

The chain combines TRBV19 with TRBJ2-6; no clear D gene. The V gene lost 2 bases and the J gene lost 0 bases, with 11 bases spanning the gap. This CDR3 has 17 amino acids. Per germline, CDR1 LNHDA and CDR2 SQIVND (reference sequence). CDR3 amino acids: CASSIRPELSGANVLTF. The CDR3 nucleotides read TGTGCCAGTAGTATACGGCCGGAGCTCTCTGGGGCCAACGTCCTGACTTTC.

This sequence joins TRBV5-6 and TRBJ2-3; unclear D gene. This CDR3 is 14 amino acids long. Trimming left V 5 bases short and J 4 bases short, with 14 bases between. Per germline, CDR1 SGHDT and CDR2 YYEEEE. CDR3 in amino acids: CASSPPGRADTQYF. CDR3 DNA sequence: TGTGCCAGCAGTCCCCCTGGGCGCGCAGATACGCAGTATTTT.

The V call is TRBV6-5, the J call TRBJ1-2; D remains ambiguous. This CDR3 region has 14 residues. Between the trimmed V and J ends, which lost 4 bases and 2 bases, there was a span of 11 bases. CDR1 is MNHEY, CDR2 SVGAGI, per germline. CDR3 in DNA: TGTGCCAGCAGTTCCGCGGTTCGCAACTATGGCTACACCTTC. As protein: CASSSAVRNYGYTF.

The CDR3: CASSQVLFQPQHF. The CDR3 bases are TGCGCCAGCAGCCAAGTTCTATTTCAGCCCCAGCATTTT. V usage is TRBV4-3 and J usage is TRBJ1-5; D gene uncertain. Germline assignment: CDR1 LGHNA and CDR2 YSLEER. Trimming removed 1 base from V and 6 bases from J, with 7 bases in between. There are 13 residues in the CDR3.